This T cell receptor (beta chain) was found in a study of cytomegalovirus exposure and HLA in healthy donors. Study observations and caveats: A later analysis showed HLA-associated TCR beta chains outstripping equally common others in clonal expansion. The classifier was said to identify cytomegalovirus status with high specificity and sensitivity.

To note about this clone: What it binds is not known.

The germline gives CDR1 MNHEY, CDR2 SVGAGI. The trim removed 6 bases at V and 3 bases at J, leaving 10 bases unmatched. CDR3 length: 15 residues. With 60 Vbeta and 13 Jbeta primers, the PCR was carried out. Sequencing was performed with immunoSEQ multiplex PCR; in TCRdb, only in-frame clones are kept and a portion is missing. The repertoire holds 85,000 to 130,000 clones, with roughly four fifths as singletons. The chain has TRBV6-5 and TRBJ1-1; 7 bases line up with TRBD1. The sample was PBMCs. The source of this sequence is a man in his fifties or sixties in good health and CMV-seronegative. In DNA, the CDR3 is TGTGCCAGCAGGTTTACATGGCAGGGGGACACTGAAGCTTTCTTT. It specifies CASRFTWQGDTEAFF.